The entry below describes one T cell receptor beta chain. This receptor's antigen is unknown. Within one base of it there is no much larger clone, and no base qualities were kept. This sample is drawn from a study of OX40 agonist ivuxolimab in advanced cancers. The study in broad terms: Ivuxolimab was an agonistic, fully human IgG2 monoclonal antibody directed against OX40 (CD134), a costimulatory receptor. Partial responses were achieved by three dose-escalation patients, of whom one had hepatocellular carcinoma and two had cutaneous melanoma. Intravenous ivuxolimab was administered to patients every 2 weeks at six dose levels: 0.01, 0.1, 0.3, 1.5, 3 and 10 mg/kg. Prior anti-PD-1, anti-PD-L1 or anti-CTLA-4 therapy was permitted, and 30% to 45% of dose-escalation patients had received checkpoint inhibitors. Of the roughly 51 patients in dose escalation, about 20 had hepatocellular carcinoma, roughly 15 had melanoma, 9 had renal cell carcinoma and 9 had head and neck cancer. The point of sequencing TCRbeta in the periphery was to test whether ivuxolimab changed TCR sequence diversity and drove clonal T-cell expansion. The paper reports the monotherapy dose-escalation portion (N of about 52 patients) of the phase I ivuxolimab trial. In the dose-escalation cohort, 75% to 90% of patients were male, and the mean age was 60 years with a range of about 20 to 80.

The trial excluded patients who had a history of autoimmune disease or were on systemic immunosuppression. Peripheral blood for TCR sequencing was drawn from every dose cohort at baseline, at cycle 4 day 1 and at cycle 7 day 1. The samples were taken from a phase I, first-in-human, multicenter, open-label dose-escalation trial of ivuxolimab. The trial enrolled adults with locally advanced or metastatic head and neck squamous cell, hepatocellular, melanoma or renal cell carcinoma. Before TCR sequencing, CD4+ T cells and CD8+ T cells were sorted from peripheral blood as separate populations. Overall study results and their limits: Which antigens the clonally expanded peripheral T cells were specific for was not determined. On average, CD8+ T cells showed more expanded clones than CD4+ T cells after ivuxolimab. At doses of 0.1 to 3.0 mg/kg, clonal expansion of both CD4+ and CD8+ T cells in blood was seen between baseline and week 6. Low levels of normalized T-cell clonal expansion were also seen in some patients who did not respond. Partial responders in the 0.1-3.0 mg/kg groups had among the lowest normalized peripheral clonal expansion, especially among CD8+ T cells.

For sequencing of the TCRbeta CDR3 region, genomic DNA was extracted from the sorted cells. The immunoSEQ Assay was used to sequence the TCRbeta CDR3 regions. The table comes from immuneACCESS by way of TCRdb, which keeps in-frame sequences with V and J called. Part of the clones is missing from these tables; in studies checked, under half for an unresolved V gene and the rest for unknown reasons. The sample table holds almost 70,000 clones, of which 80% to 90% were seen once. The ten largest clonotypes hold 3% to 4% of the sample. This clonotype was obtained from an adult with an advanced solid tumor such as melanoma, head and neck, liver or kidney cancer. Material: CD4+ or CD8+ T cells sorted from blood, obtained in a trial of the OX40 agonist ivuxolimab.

The encoded CDR3 is CASSEDRYTEAFF. The DNA sequence is given as TGTGCCAGCAGTGAAGACAGATACACTGAAGCTTTCTTT. The sequence joins TRBV2 to TRBJ1-1, with no confident D gene call. V and J lose 1 base and 3 bases, and a span of 6 bases separates them. CDR1 and CDR2, looked up from the germline V gene, are SNHLY and FYNNEI. There are 13 amino acids in the CDR3, from cysteine to phenylalanine inclusive. Left in the record is the CDR3 DNA by itself, 39 bases read in frame from the first base.